This passage covers 32 T cell receptor beta chains from one sample sequenced in a study of T cell repertoires in ileal Crohn's disease. The protocol was immunoSEQ multiplex PCR, while the TCRdb copy is restricted to in-frame clones and leaves out a portion. The table lists roughly 7,300 clones, 80% to 95% of them singletons. Sequencing used ileal tissue. The receptors originated from an adult with Crohn's disease.

The chain uses TRBV5-6 and TRBJ1-1; D possibly corresponds to TRBD1 (6 bases). V lost 0 bases to trimming and J lost 1 base, with 10 bases between them. Per germline, CDR1 SGHDT and CDR2 YYEEEE. This CDR3 is 15 amino acids long. The CDR3 DNA sequence: TGTGCCAGCAGCTTGGACGGCAGGGGGAACACTGAAGCTTTCTTT. Its protein is CASSLDGRGNTEAFF.

The chain combines TRBV5-1 with TRBJ1-1; TRBD1 aligns across 9 bases. The germline V gene encodes CDR1 SGHRS and CDR2 YFSETQ. V lost 4 bases and J lost 8; bases outside the gene matches: 9. CDR3 size: 14 residues. CDR3 sequence (DNA): TGCGCCAGCAGCCCCGGACAGGGGCCTAGGGAAGCTTTCTTT. Its protein is CASSPGQGPREAFF.

V usage is TRBV6-1 and J usage is TRBJ1-6, with a possible D match to TRBD1 (6 bases). The length of the CDR3 is 15 residues. From germline, CDR1 is MNHNS and CDR2 SASEGT. Trimming cost V 2 bases and J 9 bases, with 14 bases left between them. DNA of the CDR3: TGTGCCAGCAGTGAAAGGGGGGGCTGGAGTTCACCCCTCCACTTT. This gives the protein CASSERGGWSSPLHF.

The chain couples TRBV6-1 to TRBJ2-1; 8 positions agree with TRBD2. V was pared by 2 bases and J by 2 bases, with 2 bases of the junction left unmatched. Germline CDR1 is MNHNS and CDR2 is SASEGT. The CDR3 is made up of 15 amino acids. This chain's CDR3 is CASSELAGPYNEQFF. The CDR3, as DNA: TGTGCCAGCAGTGAATTAGCGGGACCCTACAATGAGCAGTTCTTC.

The J gene is TRBJ2-5, the V gene TRBV6-6; 7 bases are a match to TRBD1. Per the germline V gene, CDR1 is MNHNY and CDR2 is SVGAGI (reference sequence). The CDR3 runs to 15 residues. V shed 6 bases and J 5 bases; nucleotides not matched to a gene: 12. CDR3 sequence: CASSNHPYRGETQYF. CDR3 bases: TGTGCCAGCAGCAACCATCCCTACAGGGGTGAGACCCAGTACTTC.

The chain recombines TRBV15 with TRBJ2-4; 9 nucleotides agree with TRBD2. V was clipped by 3 bases and J by 0 bases; unmatched bases: 9. The germline gives CDR1 LNHNV, CDR2 YYDKDF (reference sequence). The CDR3 has 18 residues. The CDR3 here is CATSRSLLAGVAKNIQYF. The CDR3 DNA reads as TGTGCCACCAGCAGGTCTCTGTTAGCGGGAGTAGCCAAAAACATTCAGTACTTC.

V is TRBV7-9 and J is TRBJ2-1, with 10 bases matching TRBD2. V lost 2 bases, J lost 7 bases, and 5 bases stayed unmatched. This CDR3 region has 15 residues. Germline loops: CDR1 SEHNR, CDR2 FQNEAQ (reference sequence). The CDR3 is CASSLLAGGRNEQFF. The CDR3 nucleotides read TGTGCCAGCAGCTTATTAGCGGGAGGAAGGAATGAGCAGTTCTTC.

The chain couples TRBV7-2 to TRBJ2-7; D might be TRBD1 (6 bases). Trimming took off 5 bases at V and 0 bases at J, with 17 bases between the two ends. Germline values: CDR1 SGHTA, CDR2 FQGNSA. CDR3 length equals 16 residues. CDR3 protein: CASSPFTQGSSYEQYF. CDR3 nucleotide sequence: TGTGCCAGCAGCCCCTTTACACAGGGTAGCTCCTACGAGCAGTACTTC.

V usage is TRBV6-1 and J usage is TRBJ2-5, with 10 bases fitting TRBD1. The J call is in doubt because the DNA end fits TRBJ2-7 better. CDR3 length: 13 amino acids. Germline V gives CDR1 MNHNS, CDR2 SASEGT. CDR3 region: CATGQGVNYEQYF. CDR3 DNA sequence: TGTGCCACCGGACAGGGGGTGAACTACGAGCAGTACTTC.

V and J are TRBV6-1 and TRBJ2-1, with a possible D match to TRBD2 (5 bases). The ends were cut back, 7 bases at V and 5 bases at J, with 12 bases in the middle. Germline loops: CDR1 MNHNS, CDR2 SASEGT. The CDR3 length is 13 residues. CDR3 loop: CASTDFRHNEQFF. CDR3 DNA: TGTGCCAGCACGGACTTTCGACACAATGAGCAGTTCTTC.

In DNA, the CDR3 is TGTGCCAGCAGCCCCCAACTTGCGGGGTTCAGTGAAAAACTGTTTTTT. Encoded protein: CASSPQLAGFSEKLFF. V is TRBV28 and J is TRBJ1-4; no clear D gene. Germline values: CDR1 MDHEN, CDR2 SYDVKM. The CDR3 spans 16 residues. Trimming left V 6 bases short and J 7 bases short, with 21 bases between.

V gene TRBV14 combines with J gene TRBJ1-2; a possible D gene is TRBD1 (5 bases). V lost 4 bases and J 8 bases, leaving 20 bases between the germline ends. CDR1 and CDR2 (germline): SGHDN, FVKESK. The CDR3 totals 15 residues. The CDR3 DNA sequence: TGTGCCAGCAGCCCCCGATTGGGGGGTAGAGGCGGCTACACCTTC. Its translation: CASSPRLGGRGGYTF.

The gene calls are TRBV6-5 and TRBJ1-4; a weak D match, TRBD1 (5 bases). V lost 2 bases and J 7 bases, leaving 14 bases between the germline ends. The V gene's germline CDR1 is MNHEY and CDR2 SVGAGI. The CDR3 length is 15 residues. The CDR3 protein is CASSYGTGVLEKLFF. DNA for the CDR3: TGTGCCAGCAGTTACGGGACTGGCGTACTTGAAAAACTGTTTTTT.

The CDR3 reads CASSEMVGQGARETQYF. The CDR3 nucleotides are TGTGCCAGCAGTGAAATGGTTGGACAGGGGGCGCGGGAGACCCAGTACTTC. The chain couples TRBV28 to TRBJ2-5, with 11 bases that match TRBD1. The germline CDR1 and CDR2 sequences are MDHEN and SYDVKM. Trimming cost V 5 bases and J 5 bases; bases outside gene matches: 13. The CDR3 is made up of 17 amino acids. Combining the CDR3 with reference TRBV28 and TRBJ2-5 gives the whole variable domain DVKVTQSSRYLVKRTGEKVFLECVQDMDHENMFWYRQDPGLGLRLIYFSYDVKMKEKGDIPEGYSVSREKKERFSLILESASTNQTSMYLCASSEMVGQGARETQYFGPGTRLLVL.

The chain links TRBV5-4 to TRBJ2-2; D is undetermined. V gave up 4 bases and J gave up 0 bases, with 4 bases separating them. The CDR3 is made up of 13 amino acids. Per germline, CDR1 SGHNT and CDR2 YYREEE (reference sequence). DNA of the CDR3: TGTGCCAGCAGCCTCCCGAACACCGGGGAGCTGTTTTTT. This encodes CASSLPNTGELFF. The entire variable domain, with the rest obtained from reference TRBV5-4 and TRBJ2-2, is as follows: ETGVTQSPTHLIKTRGQQVTLRCSSQSGHNTVSWYQQALGQGPQFIFQYYREEENGRGNFPPRFSGLQFPNYSSELNVNALELDDSALYLCASSLPNTGELFFGEGSRLTVL.

V usage is TRBV7-3 and J usage is TRBJ2-1; 8 positions match TRBD2. Trimming at V came to 1 base and at J to 6 bases, leaving 5 bases not matched to a gene. Germline lookup yields CDR1 SGHTA and CDR2 FQGTGA. The CDR3 spans 15 residues. The CDR3 sequence: CASSLRASGSNEQFF. Here the CDR3 DNA reads TGTGCCAGCAGCTTAAGAGCCAGCGGGAGCAATGAGCAGTTCTTC. Based on the CDR3 plus reference TRBV7-3 and TRBJ2-1, the full variable domain is GAGVSQTPSNKVTEKGKYVELRCDPISGHTALYWYRQSLGQGPEFLIYFQGTGAADDSGLPNDRFFAVRPEGSVSTLKIQRTERGDSAVYLCASSLRASGSNEQFFGPGTRLTVL.

The table lists this clone with a count of one. The genes are TRBV6-6 and TRBJ2-1; D is undetermined. Trimming pared 6 bases from V and 4 bases from J, leaving 7 bases between. This CDR3 contains 12 residues. CDR1 is MNHNY, CDR2 SVGAGI, per germline (reference sequence). The CDR3 spells CASSPSYNEQFF. The CDR3 nucleotides are TGTGCCAGCAGCCCATCATACAATGAGCAGTTCTTC.

The chain is built from TRBV14 and TRBJ1-4, with 11 bases identical to TRBD1. The germline V gene encodes CDR1 SGHDN and CDR2 FVKESK. V lost 3 bases to trimming and J lost 0 bases; unmatched junction nucleotides: 9. The CDR3 totals 19 residues. CDR3 sequence reads: CASSHPLGQGGATNEKLFF. In DNA form, the CDR3 reads TGTGCCAGCAGCCACCCATTGGGACAGGGGGGAGCAACTAATGAAAAACTGTTTTTT.

V usage is TRBV5-1 and J usage is TRBJ1-3, with D maybe TRBD1 (6 bases). This CDR3 has 16 residues. Trimming shortened V by 5 bases and J by 0 bases, and 15 bases separated the two germline ends. Germline V gene lookup returns CDR1 SGHRS and CDR2 YFSETQ. DNA of the CDR3: TGCGCCAGCAGGCCATTGGACAGCCTCTCTGGAAACACCATATATTTT. Amino acid sequence: CASRPLDSLSGNTIYF.

About this clone: No conserved phenylalanine or tryptophan ends this CDR3, so it is likely a read error. DNA of the CDR3: TGTGCCTGGCGGGGGAAAGGGAAGGGTGGCTACACCCTC. Its translation: CAWRGKGKGGYTL. The rearrangement links TRBV30 to TRBJ1-2; the D gene is possibly TRBD1 (5 bases). The CDR3 runs to 13 residues. CDR1 is GTSNPN and CDR2 is SVGIG in the germline V gene (reference sequence). Trimming stripped 5 bases from V and 7 bases from J, with 17 bases between.

The chain carries TRBV10-3 and TRBJ2-1; 7 bases line up with TRBD1. V shed 3 bases, J shed 5 bases, and the junction held 4 bases outside the gene matches. Germline loops: CDR1 ENHRY, CDR2 SYGVKD. The CDR3 runs 14 residues. CDR3 region: CAISESGTDNEQFF. Written as DNA, the CDR3 is TGTGCCATCAGTGAATCTGGGACAGACAATGAGCAGTTCTTC.

The CDR3 nucleotides are TGTGCCAGCAGCCTCAGAAGGCGCCACGGGACAGATAATCAGCCCCAGCATTTT. Protein sequence: CASSLRRRHGTDNQPQHF. V is TRBV11-3 and J is TRBJ1-5; the match to TRBD1 covers 7 bases. J gave up 4 bases and V 5 bases, and 17 bases lay outside the gene matches. From germline, CDR1 is SGHNT and CDR2 YENEEA. The CDR3 consists of 18 residues.

With regard to this clone: Sequence at one end of the junction differs from germline and may be a read error. Within the sample, other DNA sequences also encode this same CDR3. The chain has TRBV9 and TRBJ2-5; D remains ambiguous. Germline V gives CDR1 SGDLS, CDR2 YYNGEE. The CDR3 sequence is 13 residues long. The CDR3 reads CASSASIAETQYF. In DNA form, the CDR3 reads TGTGCCAGCAGCGCTTCGATCGCGGAGACTCAGTACTTC. Full variable domain (outside the CDR3, taken from reference TRBV9 and TRBJ2-5): DSGVTQTPKHLITATGQRVTLRCSPRSGDLSVYWYQQSLDQGLQFLIQYYNGEERAKGNILERFSAQQFPDLHSELNLSSLELGDSALYFCASSASIAETQYFGPGTRLLVL.

The chain carries TRBV7-8 and TRBJ2-7; 11 bases map to TRBD2. J was trimmed by 2 bases and V by 6 bases; bases with no gene match: 9. The CDR3 sequence is 16 residues long. Germline values: CDR1 SGHVS, CDR2 FQNEAQ. The CDR3: CASSALAGGPTYEQYF. Here the CDR3 DNA reads TGTGCCAGCAGTGCATTAGCGGGAGGGCCAACCTACGAGCAGTACTTC.

The chain has TRBV27 and TRBJ2-7, with 8 bases fitting TRBD2. V gave up 6 bases and J gave up 4 bases; unmatched junction bases: 5. The CDR3 is 13 amino acids. Germline V gene data show CDR1 as MNHEY and CDR2 as SMNVEV (reference sequence). This chain's CDR3 is CASSPSGYYEQYF. As DNA, the CDR3 is TGTGCCAGCAGCCCTAGCGGGTATTACGAGCAGTACTTC.

The gene calls are TRBV2 and TRBJ1-6; TRBD1 matches at 9 bases. The CDR3 is 15 residues long. Trimming removed 2 bases from V and 9 bases from J; junction bases left unmatched: 5. Per the germline V gene, CDR1 is SNHLY and CDR2 is FYNNEI. DNA for the CDR3: TGTGCCAGCAGTGAACCAGGGACAGGGATTTCACCCCTCCACTTT. It yields the protein CASSEPGTGISPLHF.

The V call is TRBV7-9, the J call TRBJ2-1; TRBD2 might be the D (5 bases). This CDR3 comprises 14 residues. V dropped 3 bases and J dropped 4 bases, with 10 bases sitting between them. CDR1 is SEHNR and CDR2 is FQNEAQ in the germline V gene (reference sequence). Written as DNA, the CDR3 is TGTGCCAGCAGCTTGAGCAGCGGTTACAATGAGCAGTTCTTC. This gives the protein CASSLSSGYNEQFF. Combining the CDR3 with reference TRBV7-9 and TRBJ2-1 gives the whole variable domain DTGVSQNPRHKITKRGQNVTFRCDPISEHNRLYWYRQTLGQGPEFLTYFQNEAQLEKSRLLSDRFSAERPKGSFSTLEIQRTEQGDSAMYLCASSLSSGYNEQFFGPGTRLTVL.

A single count supports this clone. The chain joins TRBV19 to TRBJ2-7, with 7 bases identical to TRBD2. V shed 5 bases and J 3 bases; nucleotides not matched to a gene: 4. CDR3 length: 13 residues. CDR1 is LNHDA, CDR2 SQIVND, per germline (reference sequence). The DNA for the CDR3 is TGTGCCAGTAGTCTGGGAGGGCACTACGAGCAGTACTTC. The encoded protein is CASSLGGHYEQYF.

The V gene is TRBV6-6, the J gene TRBJ2-2; D might be TRBD1 (6 bases). V lost 2 bases and J 5 bases, leaving 15 bases between the germline ends. The germline CDR1 and CDR2 sequences are MNHNY and SVGAGI (reference sequence). The CDR3 is made up of 16 amino acids. DNA of the CDR3: TGTGCCAGCAGTTACAGAGAGGGGGTAAAGACCGGGGAGCTGTTTTTT. Amino acids: CASSYREGVKTGELFF.

The J gene is TRBJ2-3, the V gene TRBV7-6; 7 bases map to TRBD2. The CDR3 loop spans 16 amino acids. The V segment lost 5 bases and the J segment 4 bases; nucleotides outside the gene matches: 12. The germline gives CDR1 SGHVS, CDR2 FNYEAQ. The DNA of the CDR3 is TGTGCCAGCAGCCCGGCGGGGGACCCTCTTGCAGATACGCAGTATTTT. Translation gives CASSPAGDPLADTQYF.

This clone was observed a handful of times. The chain joins TRBV10-3 to TRBJ1-4; a weak D match, TRBD1 (5 bases). V was clipped by 5 bases and J by 8 bases, with 15 bases between them. This CDR3 has 14 residues. Germline loops: CDR1 ENHRY, CDR2 SYGVKD. The CDR3 reads CAISNNGGKEKLFF. The CDR3 DNA reads as TGTGCCATCAGTAACAACGGGGGGAAAGAAAAACTGTTTTTT.

The chain has TRBV27 and TRBJ1-2; D gene unclear. Trimming took off 0 bases at V and 6 bases at J, with 11 bases between the two ends. The germline V gene encodes CDR1 MNHEY and CDR2 SMNVEV (reference sequence). The CDR3 runs to 14 residues. This CDR3 reads CASSLSSGLNGYTF. CDR3 nucleotide sequence: TGTGCCAGCAGTTTATCGTCGGGGTTGAATGGCTACACCTTC.